These T cell receptor beta chains were read from a single sample in a study of blood T cell repertoires in COVID-19. The protocol was immunoSEQ multiplex PCR, while the TCRdb copy is restricted to in-frame clones and leaves out a portion. Of approximately 220,000 clones detected, roughly 80% appear once; the ten largest clones hold roughly 2.7%. The source material was peripheral blood. The receptors here all came from a woman between 40 and 50 years old with active or convalescent COVID-19. CDR3s include the opening cysteine and the closing phenylalanine or tryptophan. Each record gives: J gene, clone size, V gene, D gene, CDR3 DNA, CDR3 protein. A D gene is named only where the DNA matches it firmly. Only part of the rows carry a size: once, few, many, or a class if the clone is expanded.

J: TRBJ2-5
size: NA
V: TRBV4-3
D: NA
DNA: TGCGCCAGCAGCCAAGGTCCAGGGGGGGAGACCCAGTACTTC
CDR3: CASSQGPGGETQYF

J: TRBJ1-5
size: NA
V: TRBV23-1
D: NA
DNA: TGCGCCAGCAGTTGGAGGGACTACTCCCGAGACCAGCATTTT
CDR3: CASSWRDYSRDQHF

J: TRBJ1-2
size: NA
V: TRBV3-1/TRBV3-2
D: TRBD1
DNA: TGTGCCAGCAGCCAAGAGAGGACAGGGAGCTATGGCTACACCTTC
CDR3: CASSQERTGSYGYTF

J: TRBJ1-1
size: NA
V: TRBV28
D: NA
DNA: TGTGCCAGCAGTTTATATGTGACAATCACTGAAGCTTTCTTT
CDR3: CASSLYVTITEAFF

J: TRBJ1-4
size: few
V: TRBV28
D: NA
DNA: TGTGCCAGCAGTTTGGGGAGGGGCGCAACTAATGAAAAACTGTTTTTT
CDR3: CASSLGRGATNEKLFF

J: TRBJ1-1
size: NA
V: TRBV7-8
D: NA
DNA: TGTGCCAGCAGCTTAGAGGAGGCGATGAACACTGAAGCTTTCTTT
CDR3: CASSLEEAMNTEAFF

J: TRBJ2-7
size: NA
V: TRBV28
D: TRBD1
DNA: TGTGCCAGCAGTTTACAGCAGGGGGCAAAGGAGCAGTACTTC
CDR3: CASSLQQGAKEQYF

J: TRBJ1-5
size: NA
V: TRBV6-5
D: NA
DNA: TGTGCCAGTCAGGGGAATAATCAGCCCCAGCATTTT
CDR3: CASQGNNQPQHF

J: TRBJ2-5
size: NA
V: TRBV19
D: NA
DNA: TGTGCCAGTAGTATCTGGGCGGGATTGGGGGAGACCCAGTACTTC
CDR3: CASSIWAGLGETQYF

J: TRBJ1-1
size: NA
V: TRBV21-1
D: NA
DNA: TGTGCCAGCAGCCCCCGGAACACTGAAGCTTTCTTT
CDR3: CASSPRNTEAFF

J: TRBJ1-4
size: NA
V: TRBV5-1
D: NA
DNA: TGCGCCAGCAGCTTGGCCATTCGGGGTGATAATGAAAAACTGTTTTTT
CDR3: CASSLAIRGDNEKLFF

J: TRBJ1-2
size: few
V: TRBV5-5
D: NA
DNA: TGTGCCAGCAGCTTGGGGTGGGACATTCGGCCCGAGGGCTACACCTTC
CDR3: CASSLGWDIRPEGYTF

J: TRBJ1-1
size: NA
V: TRBV28
D: NA
DNA: TGTGCCATTCGAACAGGGAACACTGAAGCTTTCTTT
CDR3: CAIRTGNTEAFF

J: TRBJ1-5
size: NA
V: TRBV12-2
D: NA
DNA: TGTGCAAGTCGCTTATGGGACTCACGGGACAGGGCCGGCAATCAGCCCCAGCATTTT
CDR3: CASRLWDSRDRAGNQPQHF

J: TRBJ1-1
size: few
V: TRBV10-3
D: TRBD1
DNA: TGTGCCATCAGTGTAGGGGGCGCGAGCACTGAAGCTTTCTTT
CDR3: CAISVGGASTEAFF

J: TRBJ2-1
size: NA
V: TRBV18
D: TRBD2
DNA: TGTGCCAGCTCCCGTTTTAGCGGGAGAGAATCTGAGCAGTTCTTC
CDR3: CASSRFSGRESEQFF

J: TRBJ2-3
size: NA
V: TRBV7-9
D: NA
DNA: TGTGCCAGCAGCTTAGCGGAGACTACCCACACAGATACGCAGTATTTT
CDR3: CASSLAETTHTDTQYF

J: TRBJ1-2
size: NA
V: TRBV27
D: TRBD1
DNA: TGTGCCAGCAGTTTCCGGACAGGGTATGGAGGCTACACCTTC
CDR3: CASSFRTGYGGYTF

J: TRBJ2-1
size: NA
V: TRBV11-2
D: NA
DNA: TGTGCCAGCAGCGCCCGGGGGTACAATGAGCAGTTCTTC
CDR3: CASSARGYNEQFF